The clone carrying this T cell receptor beta chain was recorded a few times. Its specificity is not known. Sorted-subset replicate PCR reactions contained roughly 200 ng DNA, corresponding to 29,000 or so T cell genomes. Authors' processing steps: ImmunoSEQ gave junction-only sequences without quality scores, so filtering differed. This table comes from immunoSEQ multiplex PCR, and its TCRdb copy is limited to in-frame clones, with some not included. V, J and clone size are taken as reported in that table, and D and trimming were inferred from the DNA itself. Here the sample spans some 2.4 million clones, roughly 93% being singletons. Germline lookup yields CDR1 SGHAT and CDR2 FQNNGV. Trimming removed 5 bases at V and 13 bases at J, with 18 bases between. This CDR3 has 13 residues. The data were taken from a study of shared clonotypes between healthy human individuals. The study, taken as a whole, reports: Sharing across a few donors was seen in 4% to 6.5% of naive CD4 clonotypes.

V gene TRBV11-2 combines with J gene TRBJ1-5, with a tentative D call TRBD1 (6 bases). The TCR originated in a man aged 18 to 29 in good health. Some clones in this sample may be carry-over from other donors' samples. The sample taken for sequencing was naive CD4+ T cells from PBMCs. Subset reported: CD45RA+ positively selected. DNA of the CDR3: TGTGCCAGCAGCCCAGGGGTCGAGGGCGGACAGCATTTT. It specifies CASSPGVEGGQHF.